The clone carrying this T cell receptor beta chain was seen at least ten times. A second 7 to 11 cycle PCR used barcoded and J-beta primers. The authors tagged each cDNA molecule using a template-switch adaptor with 12 random nucleotides. TCRdb reprocessed the 5' RACE reads with MiXCR, giving one entry per CDR3 protein. The repertoire holds hundreds of thousands of distinct CDR3 sequences, under 30% seen once, with roughly 17% in the top ten. Donors gave around 10 milliliters of peripheral blood apiece. This record belongs to a study of blood T cells in healthy people across ages. Germline assignment: CDR1 SEHNR and CDR2 FQNEAQ (reference sequence). This CDR3 spans 11 amino acids. V trimming: 0 bases; J trimming: 13 bases; junction bases outside the gene matches: 0.

The sequenced material came from blood. The clonotype originates from a woman at least 80 years old in good health. The V and J genes are TRBV7-9 and TRBJ2-4; 7 bases line up with TRBD1. The CDR3 region is CASSLAQGQYF. For the CDR3, the DNA is TGTGCCAGCAGCTTAGCACAGGGGCAGTACTTC.